A selection of T cell receptor beta chains follows, all from one sample in a study of OX40 agonist ivuxolimab in advanced cancers. The protocol was immunoSEQ multiplex PCR, while the TCRdb copy is restricted to in-frame clones and leaves out a portion. The sample lists 55,000 to 75,000 clones, approximately 93% seen once, with about 2.4% in the top ten. Sequencing used CD4+ or CD8+ T cells sorted from blood, obtained in a trial of the OX40 agonist ivuxolimab. The receptors derive from an adult with an advanced solid tumor such as melanoma, head and neck, liver or kidney cancer. Both conserved end residues are part of each CDR3. The D gene is left open where the match is weak. Size is stated for part of the rows, as once, few or many counts, or as a class when the clone is expanded.

.	TRBV19	TRBJ1-5	.	16	CASSGDRTPPSQPQHF	TGTGCCAGTAGTGGGGATCGGACACCCCCTAGTCAGCCCCAGCATTTT
.	TRBV4-2	TRBJ1-5	.	17	CASSQGFSQEANQPQHF	TGTGCCAGCAGCCAAGGGTTTTCACAGGAGGCCAATCAGCCCCAGCATTTT
.	TRBV2	TRBJ2-7	.	17	CASSEAGGGSTPYEQYF	TGTGCCAGCAGTGAAGCGGGGGGAGGATCTACACCCTACGAGCAGTACTTC
.	TRBV9	TRBJ1-1	.	16	CASSLRDQAPYNEAFF	TGTGCCAGCAGCCTCCGGGACCAGGCGCCTTACAATGAAGCTTTCTTT
.	TRBV27	TRBJ2-7	TRBD2	15	CASSPQPSTSGVLYF	TGTGCCAGCAGTCCCCAACCCTCGACTAGCGGGGTATTGTACTTC
.	TRBV5-1	TRBJ2-7	TRBD2	15	CASSAGLAGVSEQYF	TGCGCCAGCAGCGCGGGGCTAGCGGGAGTATCTGAGCAGTACTTC
.	TRBV6-1	TRBJ1-1	.	12	CASSVEGSEAFF	TGTGCCAGCAGTGTAGAGGGGTCCGAAGCTTTCTTT
few	TRBV7-8	TRBJ2-7	.	13	CASSFTTGTEQYF	TGTGCCAGCAGCTTCACCACAGGGACCGAGCAGTACTTC
.	TRBV5-1	TRBJ1-4	TRBD1	15	CASSIFQGASEKLFF	TGCGCCAGCAGCATATTTCAGGGGGCATCTGAAAAACTGTTTTTT
.	TRBV29-1	TRBJ2-5	TRBD2	19	CSVDPRRASGGAERATQYF	TGCAGCGTTGACCCCCGGAGGGCTAGCGGGGGGGCCGAGAGGGCGACCCAGTACTTC
.	TRBV5-1	TRBJ2-1	.	15	CASSLGAVTYNEQFF	TGCGCCAGCAGCTTGGGAGCAGTCACCTACAATGAGCAGTTCTTC
.	TRBV7-8	TRBJ2-3	TRBD2	18	CASSARPGLAGAIDTQYF	TGTGCCAGCAGCGCCCGGCCGGGACTAGCGGGAGCTATAGATACGCAGTATTTT
.	TRBV7-9	TRBJ1-1	.	13	CASSSAGSAEAFF	TGTGCCAGCAGCTCGGCGGGTTCCGCTGAAGCTTTCTTT
.	TRBV5-1	TRBJ2-7	.	14	CASSLGASKLEQYF	TGCGCCAGCAGCTTGGGAGCCAGTAAGTTGGAGCAGTACTTC
.	TRBV11-3	TRBJ1-3	.	15	CASSLVRAAGNTIYF	TGTGCCAGCAGCTTAGTTCGGGCTGCTGGAAACACCATATATTTT
.	TRBV7-8	TRBJ2-1	TRBD2	15	CASTKSSGSYNEQFF	TGTGCCAGCACCAAGTCTAGCGGTTCCTACAATGAGCAGTTCTTC
once	TRBV6-5	TRBJ2-3	.	13	CASKRVRTDTQYF	TGTGCCAGCAAAAGGGTTCGCACAGATACGCAGTATTTT
.	TRBV10-3	TRBJ1-1	.	12	CAISGALGEAFF	TGTGCCATCAGTGGGGCGCTCGGTGAAGCTTTCTTT
.	TRBV7-9	TRBJ2-5	.	19	CASSFSPGGQEGFQETQYF	TGTGCCAGCAGCTTCAGCCCGGGCGGACAGGAGGGTTTCCAAGAGACCCAGTACTTC
.	TRBV11-1	TRBJ2-3	.	14	CASSPRPVTDTQYF	TGTGCCAGCAGCCCGCGCCCGGTTACAGATACGCAGTATTTT
few	TRBV6-1	TRBJ1-6	TRBD1	15	CASSESNPTGRPLHF	TGTGCCAGCAGTGAATCAAACCCGACAGGGAGACCCCTCCACTTT
.	TRBV6-5	TRBJ2-7	TRBD1	13	CASMGTGYYEQYF	TGTGCCAGCATGGGGACAGGTTACTACGAGCAGTACTTC
.	TRBV7-8	TRBJ2-7	.	15	CASSLVQGPPYEQYF	TGTGCCAGCAGCTTAGTTCAGGGGCCCCCTTACGAGCAGTACTTC
.	TRBV7-3	TRBJ2-1	.	14	CASSSGSWGNEQFF	TGTGCCAGCAGCTCAGGATCTTGGGGCAATGAGCAGTTCTTC
.	TRBV15	TRBJ2-1	TRBD2	18	CATSRDQSGASSYNEQFF	TGTGCCACCAGCAGAGATCAAAGCGGGGCTAGCTCCTACAATGAGCAGTTCTTC
.	TRBV21-1	TRBJ2-5	.	14	CASSIRQNQETQYF	TGTGCCAGCAGCATAAGACAGAACCAAGAGACCCAGTACTTC
.	TRBV11-2	TRBJ1-1	.	14	CASSLEVTTPWAFF	TGTGCCAGCAGCTTAGAGGTGACGACGCCTTGGGCTTTCTTT
few	TRBV7-9	TRBJ1-2	TRBD1	14	CASSQGQGNYGYTF	TGTGCCAGCAGCCAAGGACAGGGAAACTATGGCTACACCTTC
.	TRBV5-4	TRBJ2-5	TRBD1	16	CASSLKLTGALETQYF	TGTGCCAGCAGCCTAAAACTAACAGGGGCACTAGAGACCCAGTACTTC
.	TRBV7-9	TRBJ2-5	.	14	CASSPNGGPETQYF	TGTGCCAGCAGCCCTAACGGGGGTCCAGAGACCCAGTACTTC
.	TRBV28	TRBJ1-2	TRBD1	16	CASSLSHGQGAYGYTF	TGTGCCAGCAGTTTATCTCATGGACAGGGGGCCTATGGCTACACCTTC
.	TRBV28	TRBJ2-3	.	13	CASSSGEVDTQYF	TGTGCCAGCAGTTCCGGTGAGGTCGATACGCAGTATTTT
.	TRBV7-8	TRBJ2-5	.	19	CASTPVLADETGGGETQYF	TGTGCCAGCACCCCAGTACTAGCGGACGAAACAGGGGGAGGGGAGACCCAGTACTTC
once	TRBV7-2	TRBJ2-7	TRBD2	14	CASRLTSGPYEQYF	TGTGCCAGCAGGCTTACTAGCGGCCCCTACGAGCAGTACTTC
.	TRBV19	TRBJ1-2	.	14	CASTPGPSPHGYTF	TGTGCCAGTACCCCGGGACCAAGCCCCCATGGCTACACCTTC
.	TRBV30	TRBJ1-2	TRBD1	14	CAWRGDRAGYGYTF	TGTGCCTGGAGGGGGGACAGGGCGGGTTATGGCTACACCTTC
few	TRBV4-1	TRBJ2-4	TRBD1	19	CASSPGTGILFPAKNIQYF	TGCGCCAGCAGCCCCGGGACAGGGATTCTCTTCCCGGCCAAAAACATTCAGTACTTC
.	TRBV5-1	TRBJ1-1	.	16	CASSSLPGGLGTEAFF	TGCGCCAGCTCCTCCCTCCCCGGGGGTTTGGGCACTGAAGCTTTCTTT
.	TRBV7-2	TRBJ2-3	.	16	CASSFLGQRSTDTQYF	TGTGCCAGCAGCTTCCTCGGACAGCGGAGCACAGATACGCAGTATTTT
.	TRBV18	TRBJ1-1	.	14	CASSPTTRNTEAFF	TGTGCCAGCTCACCAACTACACGGAACACTGAAGCTTTCTTT
.	TRBV4-3	TRBJ2-7	.	13	CASSQDVGYEQYF	TGCGCCAGCAGCCAAGATGTGGGTTACGAGCAGTACTTC
.	TRBV19	TRBJ2-7	.	15	CASSMVRGQTYEQYF	TGTGCCAGTAGTATGGTCAGGGGCCAAACCTACGAGCAGTACTTC
.	TRBV7-2	TRBJ2-4	TRBD2	19	CASSVRTSGRAGGKNIQYF	TGTGCCAGCAGCGTACGGACTAGCGGGAGGGCCGGTGGCAAAAACATTCAGTACTTC
.	TRBV18	TRBJ2-5	.	14	CASSPVGEQETQYF	TGTGCCAGCTCACCAGTCGGGGAACAAGAGACCCAGTACTTC
.	TRBV6-5	TRBJ1-1	TRBD1	13	CASSYNPGQEAFF	TGTGCCAGCAGTTACAATCCGGGACAGGAAGCTTTCTTT
.	TRBV29-1	TRBJ1-2	TRBD1	13	CSAFLGTGYGYTF	TGCAGCGCCTTCCTAGGGACAGGGTATGGCTACACCTTC
.	TRBV11-2	TRBJ2-7	.	14	CASSLGFSEYEQYF	TGTGCCAGCAGCTTAGGTTTTTCGGAGTACGAGCAGTACTTC
.	TRBV11-3	TRBJ2-3	.	14	CASSLGDETDNSYF	TGTGCCAGCAGCTTAGGGGACGAAACAGATAATTCGTATTTT